This T cell receptor (beta chain) stems from a study of cytomegalovirus exposure and HLA in healthy donors. General study points: What was likely a sequencing artifact was a cluster of highly shared sequence variants. When a later analysis compared HLA-associated TCR beta chains with equally common others, the HLA-associated chains turned out to be more clonally expanded and to have lower generation probabilities.

V was cut by 6 bases and J by 3 bases, with 10 bases left in between. CDR3 size: 12 residues. The germline V gene encodes CDR1 SQVTM and CDR2 ANQGSEA. Worth noting for this clone: Its antigen is not identified.

Primers: 60 Vbeta forward and 13 Jbeta reverse. Profiled with immunoSEQ multiplex PCR; TCRdb holds only in-frame clones, not every one. The data contain under 300,000 clones, 70% to 90% of them singletons. The sample consisted of PBMCs. The clonotype comes from a woman aged 55 to 70 in good health and CMV-seropositive. The chain employs TRBV29-1 and TRBJ2-3; weak D call: TRBD2 (5 bases). In DNA form, the CDR3 reads TGCAGCGTCCTACTAGGGACAGATACGCAGTATTTT. Its translation: CSVLLGTDTQYF.